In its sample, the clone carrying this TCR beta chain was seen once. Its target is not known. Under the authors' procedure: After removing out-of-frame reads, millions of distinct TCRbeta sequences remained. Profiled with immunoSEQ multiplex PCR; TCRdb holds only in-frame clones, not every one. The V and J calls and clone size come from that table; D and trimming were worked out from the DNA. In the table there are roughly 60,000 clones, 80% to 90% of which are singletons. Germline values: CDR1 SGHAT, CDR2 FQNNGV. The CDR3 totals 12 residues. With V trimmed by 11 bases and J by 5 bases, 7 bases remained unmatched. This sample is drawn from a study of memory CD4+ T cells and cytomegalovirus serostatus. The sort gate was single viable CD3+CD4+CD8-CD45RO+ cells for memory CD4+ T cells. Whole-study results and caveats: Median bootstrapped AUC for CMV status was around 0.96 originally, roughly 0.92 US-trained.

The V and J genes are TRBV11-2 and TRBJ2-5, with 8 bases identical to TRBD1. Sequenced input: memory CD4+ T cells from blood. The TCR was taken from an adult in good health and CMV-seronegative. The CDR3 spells CAGGNRGETQYF. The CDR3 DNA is TGTGCCGGGGGAAACAGGGGGGAGACCCAGTACTTC.